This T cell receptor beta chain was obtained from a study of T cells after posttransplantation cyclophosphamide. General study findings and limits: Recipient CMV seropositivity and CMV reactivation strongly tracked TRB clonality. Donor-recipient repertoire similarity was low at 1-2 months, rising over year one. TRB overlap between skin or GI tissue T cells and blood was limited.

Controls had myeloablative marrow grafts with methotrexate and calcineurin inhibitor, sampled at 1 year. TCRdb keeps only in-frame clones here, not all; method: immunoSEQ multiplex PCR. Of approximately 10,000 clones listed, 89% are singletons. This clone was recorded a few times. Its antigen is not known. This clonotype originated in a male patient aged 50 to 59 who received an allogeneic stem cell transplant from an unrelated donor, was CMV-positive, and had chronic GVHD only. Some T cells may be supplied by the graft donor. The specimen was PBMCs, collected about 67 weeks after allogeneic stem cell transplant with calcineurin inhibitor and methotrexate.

The CDR3 DNA reads as TGTGCCAGCTCACCGGGACTGAACACCGGGGAGCTGTTTTTT. Translated: CASSPGLNTGELFF. This rearrangement joins TRBV18 to TRBJ2-2; perhaps TRBD2 as D (6 bases). V lost 3 bases, J lost 1 base, and 6 bases lay in between. Germline V CDR1 and CDR2: KGHSH, LQKENI. CDR3 length: 14 amino acids.